The 20 T cell receptor beta chains presented below share a single source sample, sequenced in a study of T cell responses to AZD1222 COVID-19 vaccine. Produced via immunoSEQ multiplex PCR; TCRdb's table is partial and in-frame only. Among 150,000 to 200,000 clones, 85% to 95% were seen once, and the ten largest hold roughly 1%. The sample was peripheral blood, taken on day 0 of AZD1222 vaccination. The origin of the receptors is an adult in good health.

CDR3: CASSETIQRSSYEQYF. The CDR3 DNA reads TGTGCCAGTAGTGAAACGATCCAAAGGAGCTCCTACGAGCAGTACTTC. The rearrangement joins TRBV19 to TRBJ2-7, with D unclear. V was trimmed by 5 bases and J by 0 bases, leaving 17 bases between them. The CDR3 runs to 16 residues. CDR1 is LNHDA, CDR2 SQIVND, per germline (reference sequence).

V gene TRBV10-1 combines with J gene TRBJ1-2, with D possibly TRBD1 on 5 matching bases. V was shortened by 8 bases and J by 8 bases, with 15 bases between the two germline ends. The CDR3 spans 12 residues. Germline assignment: CDR1 WNHNN and CDR2 SYGVQD (reference sequence). The CDR3 sequence is CASRRGPWGYTF. The CDR3 nucleotides are TGCGCCAGCCGTAGGGGCCCGTGGGGCTACACCTTC.

The chain employs TRBV5-6 and TRBJ2-1; weak D call: TRBD2 (7 bases). Trimming cost V 4 bases and J 5 bases, with 19 bases left between them. Germline V gene data show CDR1 as SGHDT and CDR2 as YYEEEE. The CDR3 is 16 amino acids. CDR3 coding DNA: TGTGCCAGCAGCGCCCTCGGGCGGGGGCGAGACAATGAGCAGTTCTTC. As protein: CASSALGRGRDNEQFF.

The chain employs TRBV9 and TRBJ1-2, with 7 bases that match TRBD1. Germline CDR1 SGDLS, CDR2 YYNGEE. CDR3 length: 13 amino acids. The V and J ends lost 5 bases and 5 bases, in that order; junction bases with no gene match: 6. CDR3 nucleotides: TGTGCCAGCAGAAGACAGGGCGAGTATGGCTACACCTTC. Protein sequence: CASRRQGEYGYTF.

This chain links TRBV29-1 with TRBJ2-7; D unclear. Trimming took off 4 bases at V and 4 bases at J, with 8 bases between the two ends. Germline V CDR1 and CDR2: SQVTM, ANQGSEA. This CDR3 spans 11 amino acids. The CDR3 sequence: CSVAQHYEQYF. CDR3 nucleotides: TGCAGCGTTGCTCAGCATTACGAGCAGTACTTC.

CDR3 sequence (DNA): TGTGCCAGCAGTGGGGGACAGGGGGGAGACTATGGCTACACCTTC. Translation gives CASSGGQGGDYGYTF. This chain joins TRBV9 and TRBJ1-2, with TRBD1 identical over 11 bases. Unmatched junction bases numbered 6, after V lost 5 bases and J lost 3 bases. The germline CDR1 and CDR2 sequences are SGDLS and YYNGEE. The CDR3 runs 15 residues.

The chain employs TRBV28 and TRBJ2-1; 8 bases agree with TRBD1. Germline V gene data show CDR1 as MDHEN and CDR2 as SYDVKM. The CDR3 totals 14 residues. Trimming at V came to 4 bases and at J to 4 bases, leaving 3 bases not matched to a gene. The CDR3 is CASSYRTGYNEQFF. In DNA, the CDR3 is TGTGCCAGCAGTTACAGGACAGGGTACAATGAGCAGTTCTTC. Full variable domain (rest looked up from reference TRBV28 and TRBJ2-1): DVKVTQSSRYLVKRTGEKVFLECVQDMDHENMFWYRQDPGLGLRLIYFSYDVKMKEKGDIPEGYSVSREKKERFSLILESASTNQTSMYLCASSYRTGYNEQFFGPGTRLTVL.

This chain uses TRBV19 with TRBJ1-2; no reliable D call. V lost 9 bases and J lost 0, with 17 bases in between. The CDR3 extends over 15 amino acids. Germline V gives CDR1 LNHDA, CDR2 SQIVND (reference sequence). CDR3 residues: CASYLAGSANYGYTF. The CDR3 nucleotides read TGTGCCAGCTACCTGGCAGGATCAGCTAACTATGGCTACACCTTC.

The chain has TRBV30 and TRBJ1-3; no definite D call. This CDR3 is built from 11 residues. V lost 0 bases and J 6 bases, leaving 3 bases between the germline ends. Per germline, CDR1 GTSNPN and CDR2 SVGIG (reference sequence). The CDR3, as DNA: TGTGCCTGGAGTGTTCAAAACACCATATATTTT. It encodes CAWSVQNTIYF.

The J gene is TRBJ2-7, the V gene TRBV5-1; 8 positions agree with TRBD1. Germline CDR1 SGHRS, CDR2 YFSETQ. The CDR3 consists of 14 residues. Trimming removed 0 bases from V and 2 bases from J; junction bases left unmatched: 1. Here the CDR3 reads CASSLATGAYEQYF. The CDR3 DNA follows: TGCGCCAGCAGCTTGGCGACAGGGGCCTACGAGCAGTACTTC.

V is TRBV27 and J is TRBJ2-3; D gene uncertain. This CDR3 is 15 amino acids long. Germline V CDR1 and CDR2: MNHEY, SMNVEV (reference sequence). The V and J ends lost 0 bases and 4 bases respectively, with 11 bases between them. CDR3 region: CASSLSSSSADTQYF. The CDR3 nucleotides are TGTGCCAGCAGTTTATCGTCCTCGTCGGCAGATACGCAGTATTTT.

The sample holds one count of this clone. The V and J genes are TRBV7-2 and TRBJ1-1; D is possibly TRBD1 (5 bases). V lost 2 bases, J lost 2 bases, and 9 bases lay in between. The CDR3 covers 14 residues. Germline-derived CDR1 and CDR2 are SGHTA and FQGNSA. For the CDR3, the DNA is TGTGCCAGCAGCTTATCAGGGACCAACACTGAAGCTTTCTTT. Encoded protein: CASSLSGTNTEAFF. Drawing the rest from reference TRBV7-2 and TRBJ1-1, the complete variable domain is GAGVSQSPSNKVTEKGKDVELRCDPISGHTALYWYRQSLGQGLEFLIYFQGNSAPDKSGLPSDRFSAERTGGSVSTLTIQRTQQEDSAVYLCASSLSGTNTEAFFGQGTRLTVV.

A single count supports this clone. The rearrangement joins TRBV7-8 to TRBJ1-1; the D is unclear. Trimming removed 1 base at V and 7 bases at J, with 10 bases between. Germline values: CDR1 SGHVS, CDR2 FQNEAQ. The CDR3 consists of 13 residues. CDR3: CASSLGWLGEAFF. Here the CDR3 DNA reads TGTGCCAGCAGCTTAGGCTGGCTTGGTGAAGCTTTCTTT.

The V gene is TRBV12-5, the J gene TRBJ1-5; tentatively, D is TRBD1 (5 bases). This CDR3 has 15 amino acids. Germline lookup yields CDR1 LGHNT and CDR2 FRNRAP. The ends were cut back, 6 bases at V and 2 bases at J, with 14 bases in the middle. CDR3 in amino acids: CASGPRGEGNQPQHF. The CDR3 region has the DNA TGTGCTAGTGGCCCGCGGGGGGAGGGCAATCAGCCCCAGCATTTT.

V gene TRBV10-3 combines with J gene TRBJ1-5; maybe TRBD1 (5 bases). Germline V gene sequence: CDR1 ENHRY, CDR2 SYGVKD. Trimming pared 9 bases from V and 3 bases from J, leaving 12 bases between. The CDR3 has 13 residues. CDR3 coding DNA: TGTGCCATACGGGGGGGGGACAATCAGCCCCAGCATTTT. It encodes CAIRGGDNQPQHF.

The chain is built from TRBV7-9 and TRBJ1-2, with D possibly TRBD1 on 6 matching bases. This CDR3 contains 19 residues. The V and J ends lost 5 bases and 5 bases respectively, with 30 bases between them. The germline V gene encodes CDR1 SEHNR and CDR2 FQNEAQ (reference sequence). The CDR3: CASSPGPAGPTGQLYGYTF. The CDR3 nucleotides read TGTGCCAGCAGCCCCGGCCCCGCAGGCCCCACAGGACAGCTTTATGGCTACACCTTC.

The rearrangement links TRBV2 to TRBJ2-2; D unresolved. V lost 7 bases and J 7 bases, leaving 16 bases between the germline ends. There are 14 residues in the CDR3. In germline, CDR1 is SNHLY, CDR2 FYNNEI. CDR3 protein: CASKVTARDGELFF. The CDR3 DNA is TGTGCCAGCAAGGTAACGGCCCGAGACGGGGAGCTGTTTTTT.

This chain joins TRBV4-1 and TRBJ2-6, with D perhaps TRBD2 (6 bases). There are 18 residues in the CDR3. CDR1 and CDR2 (germline): MGHRA, YSYEKL. The V end lost 1 base, the J end lost 0 bases, and 13 bases lay between the germline ends. The CDR3 DNA sequence: TGCGCCAGCAGCCAAGTGGGGAGGAGGGCCTCTGGGGCCAACGTCCTGACTTTC. Residues: CASSQVGRRASGANVLTF.

The J gene is TRBJ1-2, the V gene TRBV2, with 9 bases matching TRBD1. Germline V gene sequence: CDR1 SNHLY, CDR2 FYNNEI. The CDR3 runs to 15 residues. The ends lost 4 bases at V and 6 bases at J; junction bases unmatched: 9. This CDR3 reads CASSVNRGQTHGYTF. In DNA form, the CDR3 reads TGTGCCAGCAGTGTAAACAGGGGGCAAACCCATGGCTACACCTTC.

This chain uses TRBV5-4 with TRBJ2-3; 11 bases align to TRBD2. V gave up 0 bases and J gave up 8 bases; unmatched junction bases: 11. CDR1 SGHNT and CDR2 YYREEE come from the germline V gene (reference sequence). The CDR3 extends over 17 amino acids. The CDR3 bases are TGTGCCAGCAGCTTGGACGGGGTGTTAGCGGGGGGGCTTACGCAGTATTTT. Amino acids: CASSLDGVLAGGLTQYF.